Listed below are T cell receptor beta chains from one sample, sequenced in a study of blood T cell repertoires in COVID-19. TCRdb's copy holds only in-frame clones and misses some; the assay was immunoSEQ multiplex PCR. The sample includes 160,000 or so clones, roughly 77% of them seen just once. The material sequenced was peripheral blood. The receptors originated from a man aged 65 to 79 with active or convalescent COVID-19. Each CDR3 is given with its conserved first and last residue. D genes are given only for firm matches. For some rows the clone size is stated as once, few or many, or as a class when expanded; others skip it.

>-|-|TRBJ2-3|TRBV9
TGTGCCAGCAGCCCCAGACAGCCGCTGGACACAGATACGCAGTATTTT
CASSPRQPLDTDTQYF
>TRBD1|many|TRBJ1-1|TRBV10-2
TGCGCCAGCAGTGAGTCCACAGGGGCCACTGAAGCTTTCTTT
CASSESTGATEAFF
>TRBD1|-|TRBJ2-1|TRBV2
TGTGCCAGCAAAAGGGGGCGAGGCAATGAGCAGTTCTTC
CASKRGRGNEQFF
>-|once|TRBJ1-5|TRBV7-9
TGTGCCAGCAGCCGGGGGAATCAGCCCCAGCATTTT
CASSRGNQPQHF
>TRBD1|-|TRBJ1-1|TRBV3-1/TRBV3-2
TGTGCCAGCAGCCAAACAGGGGCCCGCACTGAAGCTTTCTTT
CASSQTGARTEAFF
>-|once|TRBJ2-1|TRBV6-2/TRBV6-3
TGTGCCAGCAGTTACGTTAAGTTAATTGGACTCCGCAATGAGCAGTTCTTC
CASSYVKLIGLRNEQFF
>-|-|TRBJ2-7|TRBV28
TGTGCCAGCAGGGGAGACACTAAAGGGTCCTACGAGCAGTACTTC
CASRGDTKGSYEQYF
>TRBD1|-|TRBJ1-2|TRBV5-1
TGCGCCAGCAGCTTATCGGGACAGGGCCTAAACTATGGCTACACCTTC
CASSLSGQGLNYGYTF
>TRBD1|-|TRBJ2-3|TRBV27
TGTGCCACAAAGGGGGCACTTTACACAGATACGCAGTATTTT
CATKGALYTDTQYF
>TRBD1|-|TRBJ2-3|TRBV6-1
TGTGCCAGCAGTGAAGGGGGACAGGGGGGAGATACGCAGTATTTT
CASSEGGQGGDTQYF
>TRBD1|-|TRBJ1-4|TRBV3-1/TRBV3-2
TGTGCCAGCAGCATGGGACAGGGTTATTCCGAAAAACTGTTTTTT
CASSMGQGYSEKLFF
>-|-|TRBJ2-2|TRBV11-2
TGTGCCAGCAGCCGGTTTGCGCAGGGGACCGGGGAGCTGTTTTTT
CASSRFAQGTGELFF
>-|-|TRBJ1-4|TRBV7-2
TGTGCCAGCAGCTTATACAGGAATGAAAAACTGTTTTTT
CASSLYRNEKLFF
>-|-|TRBJ1-4|TRBV27
TGTGCCAGCAGTTTTAGTAGGGGCGGTGAAAAACTGTTTTTT
CASSFSRGGEKLFF
>-|-|TRBJ2-7|TRBV5-1
TGCGCCAGCAGCACTTCTCTGGTATCGTACGAGCAGTACTTC
CASSTSLVSYEQYF
>-|-|TRBJ1-1|TRBV7-8
TGTGCCAGCAGCTTTGGACAGCCAGGGAACACTGAAGCTTTCTTT
CASSFGQPGNTEAFF
>TRBD1|-|TRBJ1-1|TRBV9
TGTGCCAGCAGCTTCCGGCCGGGACAGGTGGGGACCGGGACTGAAGCTTTCTTT
CASSFRPGQVGTGTEAFF
>TRBD1|-|TRBJ2-1|TRBV10-3
TGTGCCATCAGGGGACAGGGGGGGGCCTCCTACAATGAGCAGTTCTTC
CAIRGQGGASYNEQFF
>-|-|TRBJ2-4|TRBV7-8
TGTGCCAGCAGCTCCGGGTCCGTGGGAAACATTCAGTACTTC
CASSSGSVGNIQYF
>-|-|TRBJ2-3|TRBV6-5
TGTGCCAGCAGTTACTCGATGATAGGGGGCACAGATACGCAGTATTTT
CASSYSMIGGTDTQYF
>-|-|TRBJ2-2|TRBV5-6
TGTGCCAGCAGCTTGGTGAATCTCCCAGGGCAGGAGCTGTTTTTT
CASSLVNLPGQELFF
>-|-|TRBJ1-6|TRBV19
TGTGCCAGTAGTCGCGCGACAGCTGCATTCTATAATTCACCCCTCCACTTT
CASSRATAAFYNSPLHF
>TRBD1|-|TRBJ2-2|TRBV4-1
TGCGCCAGCAGCGCAGGACAGGGAAGCACCGGGGAGCTGTTTTTT
CASSAGQGSTGELFF
>-|-|TRBJ1-6|TRBV7-6
TGTGCCAGCAGCCCCACAGTCCCCCCCAATTCACCCCTCCACTTT
CASSPTVPPNSPLHF
>-|-|TRBJ2-7|TRBV18
TGTGCCAGCTCACCGCTACAGGGGCCCGGGGGCGGTGAGCAGTACTTC
CASSPLQGPGGGEQYF
>TRBD1|-|TRBJ1-1|TRBV5-4
TGTGCCAGCAGCGGCTCCGGGACAGGGATAGTTGACACTGAAGCTTTCTTT
CASSGSGTGIVDTEAFF
>-|-|TRBJ1-4|TRBV27
TGTGCCAGCAGTATCAACCACCTAGGGGGTGAAAAACTGTTTTTT
CASSINHLGGEKLFF
>TRBD2|-|TRBJ2-7|TRBV18
TGTGCCAGCTCTCCCGGACTAGCGGGCAACTACGAGCAGTACTTC
CASSPGLAGNYEQYF
>TRBD2|-|TRBJ2-1|TRBV10-1
TGCGCCAGCCAGACCGGGACTAGCGGGATCAATGAGCAGTTCTTC
CASQTGTSGINEQFF
>-|-|TRBJ2-3|TRBV5-1
TGCGCCAGCAGCGGGCAGGGGGGCGCAGATACGCAGTATTTT
CASSGQGGADTQYF
>TRBD1|many|TRBJ1-2|TRBV10-3
TGTGCCATCAGTGAATCAGGGGGCTCCCTTCGTGGCTACACCTTC
CAISESGGSLRGYTF
>-|-|TRBJ1-5|TRBV10-1
TGCGCCAGCGCCCCTGGGAGGGATCAGCCCCAGCATTTT
CASAPGRDQPQHF
>TRBD2|-|TRBJ2-7|TRBV5-1
TGCGCCAGCACCGAAAGGCCGGGTAGCGGGAGGACCGAGCAGTACTTC
CASTERPGSGRTEQYF
>TRBD2|-|TRBJ2-3|TRBV29-1
TGCAGCGTTGAAGGACTAGCGGGAAAACTGGAGGGAACGCAGTATTTT
CSVEGLAGKLEGTQYF
>TRBD2|once|TRBJ2-5|TRBV7-9
TGTGCCAGCAGCTTCTCTAGCGGGAGAGGCCAAGAGACCCAGTACTTC
CASSFSSGRGQETQYF
>-|-|TRBJ1-1|TRBV19
TGTGCCAGTAGTATAGGGTACAGCTGGGACACTGAAGCTTTCTTT
CASSIGYSWDTEAFF
>TRBD1|-|TRBJ1-6|TRBV3-1/TRBV3-2
TGTGCCAGCAGGGGGGAGACAGGGGTGAATTCACCCCTCCACTTT
CASRGETGVNSPLHF
>TRBD2|-|TRBJ2-7|TRBV2
TGTGCCAGTAGCGACTCGACTAGCGCAGCCCCCTACGAGCAGTACTTC
CASSDSTSAAPYEQYF
>-|-|TRBJ1-4|TRBV5-6
TGTGCCAGCAGCTTGGGCCCTCAGGATTCTGCTGACGAAAAACTGTTTTTT
CASSLGPQDSADEKLFF
>TRBD1|-|TRBJ1-1|TRBV19
TGTGCCAGTACTGGACAGGGGGACACTGAAGCTTTCTTT
CASTGQGDTEAFF
>-|-|TRBJ2-7|TRBV27
TGTGCCAGCAGTGACAGGCCGGGGGGCTACGAGCAGTACTTC
CASSDRPGGYEQYF
>TRBD2|-|TRBJ2-3|TRBV11-1
TGTGCCAGCAGCTCGCGGGAGGGCATCACAGATACGCAGTATTTT
CASSSREGITDTQYF
>TRBD2|-|TRBJ2-7|TRBV7-2
TGTGCCAGCAGTCTACTTACGGGGGGGACCTACGAGCAGTACTTC
CASSLLTGGTYEQYF
>TRBD2|-|TRBJ2-7|TRBV6-4
TGTGCCAGCAGTGTAGCGGGGGCCTACGAGCAGTACTTC
CASSVAGAYEQYF